Following are 22 T cell receptor beta chains from one sample sequenced in a study of T cell changes during pregnancy in multiple sclerosis. This table comes from immunoSEQ multiplex PCR, and its TCRdb copy is limited to in-frame clones, with some not included. The sample includes roughly 38,000 clones, almost 95% of them seen just once. The source material was CD8+ T cells from peripheral blood mononuclear cells, sampled in the third trimester of pregnancy. The receptors originated from a female donor with multiple sclerosis, enrolled in a pregnancy study.

This clone turned up a few times. V usage is TRBV5-1 and J usage is TRBJ1-1; D is ambiguous. CDR1 SGHRS and CDR2 YFSETQ come from the germline V gene. The CDR3 runs to 13 residues. Trimming took 4 bases from V and 1 from J, leaving 8 bases between them. CDR3 sequence reads: CASSPESNTEAFF. The CDR3 DNA sequence: TGCGCCAGCAGCCCTGAGTCGAACACTGAAGCTTTCTTT.

CDR3 sequence: CASSLGQGNLYEQYF. CDR3 sequence (DNA): TGTGCCAGTAGTCTGGGACAGGGTAATCTCTACGAGCAGTACTTC. The V call is TRBV19, the J call TRBJ2-7, with 9 bases that match TRBD1. This CDR3 has 15 amino acids. Germline lookup yields CDR1 LNHDA and CDR2 SQIVND (reference sequence). J gave up 3 bases and V 5 bases, and 8 bases lay outside the gene matches.

V is TRBV4-1 and J is TRBJ2-7; D possibly corresponds to TRBD2 (6 bases). This CDR3 has 11 amino acids. Germline V gene data show CDR1 as MGHRA and CDR2 as YSYEKL. Deletions cut 4 bases from V and 6 bases from J, with 7 bases between. The CDR3 sequence: CASSLGGEQYF. The CDR3 DNA follows: TGCGCCAGCAGCCTGGGGGGCGAGCAGTACTTC.

This clone was seen a single time. This sequence joins TRBV15 and TRBJ2-2; TRBD2 aligns across 9 bases. The V segment lost 0 bases and the J segment 4 bases; nucleotides outside the gene matches: 12. The CDR3 spans 19 residues. Germline V lookup: CDR1 LNHNV, CDR2 YYDKDF (reference sequence). The CDR3 bases are TGTGCCACCAGCAGAGATCTAGCCAGCGGGAGGTGGGGCACCGGGGAGCTGTTTTTT. As protein: CATSRDLASGRWGTGELFF.

The chain has TRBV27 and TRBJ2-3; 7 nucleotides align to TRBD2. The CDR3 loop spans 18 amino acids. CDR1 and CDR2 from the germline V gene are MNHEY and SMNVEV (reference sequence). Trimming removed 6 bases from V and 4 bases from J; junction bases left unmatched: 19. The CDR3 sequence: CASSSTTTREEVPDTQYF. Here the CDR3 DNA reads TGTGCCAGCAGCTCTACCACTACTCGGGAGGAAGTCCCAGATACGCAGTATTTT.

V is TRBV19 and J is TRBJ1-1, with D maybe TRBD1 (5 bases). V shed 7 bases and J shed 0 bases, with 9 bases lying between them. In germline, CDR1 is LNHDA, CDR2 SQIVND (reference sequence). CDR3 length equals 13 residues. The CDR3 protein is CASNDRLNTEAFF. The CDR3 DNA reads as TGTGCCAGTAACGACAGACTGAACACTGAAGCTTTCTTT.

The DNA of the CDR3 is TGCAGCGTTGCCGATGGAGGGGCCCCACGGGGCCCCGAGCAGTACTTC. It specifies CSVADGGAPRGPEQYF. This chain uses TRBV29-1 with TRBJ2-7, with D possibly TRBD2 on 6 matching bases. The V and J ends lost 4 bases and 6 bases respectively, with 25 bases between them. The CDR3 contains 16 residues. Germline V gives CDR1 SQVTM, CDR2 ANQGSEA.

The V call is TRBV28, the J call TRBJ2-7, with TRBD2 matching 9 bases. J lost 3 bases, V lost 5 bases, and 8 bases had no gene match. The germline CDR1 and CDR2 sequences are MDHEN and SYDVKM. The CDR3 consists of 15 residues. The CDR3 DNA reads as TGTGCCAGCAGTCCCAGAGGACTAGCGCACTACGAGCAGTACTTC. Protein: CASSPRGLAHYEQYF.

This chain connects TRBV6-8 to TRBJ2-1; 7 bases match TRBD2. After removal of 8 bases from V and 7 bases from J, the junction contained 14 bases not matched to a gene. Per the germline V gene, CDR1 is MNHGY and CDR2 is SAAAGT. The CDR3 totals 15 residues. CDR3 sequence reads: CASRTSGKRRNEQFF. The CDR3 bases are TGTGCCAGCCGAACGAGCGGGAAACGAAGAAATGAGCAGTTCTTC.

The V call is TRBV25-1, the J call TRBJ2-1; 11 positions match TRBD2. Trimming took 6 bases from V and 5 from J; bases not matched to a gene: 12. Germline loops: CDR1 MGHDK, CDR2 SYGVNS. This CDR3 has 17 residues. CDR3 loop: CASSTILAGVSDNEQFF. The DNA of the CDR3 is TGTGCCAGCAGCACCATACTAGCGGGAGTTTCGGACAATGAGCAGTTCTTC.

The genes are TRBV29-1 and TRBJ2-7; D is perhaps TRBD1 (6 bases). Germline V CDR1 and CDR2: SQVTM, ANQGSEA. V was cut by 4 bases and J by 7 bases, with 17 bases left in between. The CDR3 consists of 13 residues. The CDR3 loop reads CSVVRDTLGEQYF. In DNA form, the CDR3 reads TGCAGCGTTGTCCGGGACACGTTGGGGGAGCAGTACTTC.

The CDR3 nucleotides read TGTGCCAGCAGCTTTGGCCCCTGGAACACTGAAGCTTTCTTT. Translated: CASSFGPWNTEAFF. This rearrangement joins TRBV7-9 to TRBJ1-1; D not certain. This CDR3 has 14 residues. The V gene lost 3 bases and the J gene lost 1 base, with 9 bases spanning the gap. Germline values: CDR1 SEHNR, CDR2 FQNEAQ (reference sequence).

The rearrangement joins TRBV7-6 to TRBJ1-2, with a tentative D call TRBD1 (5 bases). The ends were cut back, 1 base at V and 4 bases at J, with 13 bases in the middle. The CDR3 has 15 amino acids. Per germline, CDR1 SGHVS and CDR2 FNYEAQ. CDR3 DNA: TGTGCCAGCAGCTTAGGCCCGGGGGATGCCTATGGCTACACCTTC. Its protein is CASSLGPGDAYGYTF.

This chain uses TRBV6-7 with TRBJ1-2; D may be TRBD1 (6 bases). TRBV6-7 is treated as an ORF (open reading frame) with a function not yet certain. The CDR3 covers 13 residues. V lost 2 bases and J lost 7, with 11 bases in between. The CDR3 nucleotides read TGTGCCAGCAGTTACGAGGGGGAAGGTGGCTACACCTTC. Protein sequence: CASSYEGEGGYTF.

The chain uses TRBV28 and TRBJ1-4; 8 bases fit TRBD1. The ends lost 10 bases at V and 7 bases at J; junction bases unmatched: 8. This CDR3 has 13 residues. Germline V gives CDR1 MDHEN, CDR2 SYDVKM. The CDR3 region has the DNA TGTGCCACCAACAGGGGGTTTATTGAAAAACTGTTTTTT. Its translation: CATNRGFIEKLFF.

The chain recombines TRBV5-6 with TRBJ2-2; a possible D gene is TRBD1 (6 bases). The V gene's germline CDR1 is SGHDT and CDR2 YYEEEE. The CDR3 runs to 14 residues. V gave up 5 bases and J gave up 1 base, with 9 bases separating them. CDR3 nucleotides: TGTGCCAGCAGGACACAGGGGAACACCGGGGAGCTGTTTTTT. Amino acids: CASRTQGNTGELFF.

This clone has just one count. The gene calls are TRBV19 and TRBJ1-5; no reliable D call. In germline, CDR1 is LNHDA, CDR2 SQIVND (reference sequence). V was trimmed by 5 bases and J by 5 bases, leaving 19 bases between them. This CDR3 comprises 16 residues. Written as DNA, the CDR3 is TGTGCCAGTAGTGACCCCGTGCGGGCCCGGTATCAGCCCCAGCATTTT. Translating gives CASSDPVRARYQPQHF.

The rearrangement uses TRBV28 and TRBJ2-3; no clear D. CDR3 length equals 14 residues. Per the germline V gene, CDR1 is MDHEN and CDR2 is SYDVKM. The germline V and J ends were trimmed by 8 bases and 8 bases, with 20 bases remaining between them. The CDR3 region has the DNA TGTGCCAGCTACGGAGTAATGGGTTTGGTTACGCAGTATTTT. It translates to CASYGVMGLVTQYF.

The chain employs TRBV7-9 and TRBJ2-3; D is unclear. This CDR3 has 12 amino acids. Germline loops: CDR1 SEHNR, CDR2 FQNEAQ (reference sequence). The V and J ends lost 5 bases and 3 bases respectively, with 6 bases between them. The DNA for the CDR3 is TGTGCCAGCAGCATTATAACAGATACGCAGTATTTT. It codes for CASSIITDTQYF.

The chain links TRBV7-2 to TRBJ2-1; TRBD2 matches 10 bases. Per the germline V gene, CDR1 is SGHTA and CDR2 is FQGNSA. The junction had 3 bases not matched to a gene; V was cut back by 2 bases and J by 5 bases. This CDR3 spans 15 amino acids. CDR3: CASSLTSGTHNEQFF. CDR3 coding DNA: TGTGCCAGCAGCTTAACTAGCGGGACCCACAATGAGCAGTTCTTC.

This clone was seen only once. This chain connects TRBV19 to TRBJ2-2, with D perhaps TRBD1 (8 bases). The CDR3 spans 16 residues. Germline values: CDR1 LNHDA, CDR2 SQIVND (reference sequence). V lost 6 bases, J lost 2 bases, and 16 bases lay in between. CDR3 in DNA: TGTGCCAGTAGCCGTGACAGGGGACTAAACACCGGGGAGCTGTTTTTT. It codes for CASSRDRGLNTGELFF.

The chain is built from TRBV27 and TRBJ2-7; D uncertain. With 0 bases removed from V and 3 bases from J, the gap between germline ends came to 6 bases. The CDR3 has 13 amino acids. Germline V CDR1 and CDR2: MNHEY, SMNVEV (reference sequence). CDR3 sequence (DNA): TGTGCCAGCAGTTTATCGATGCGCTACGAGCAGTACTTC. This sequence encodes CASSLSMRYEQYF.